These 18 T cell receptor beta chains share one sample of origin, sequenced in a study of T cells in Graves' hyperthyroidism and ophthalmopathy. Amplified TCR beta CDR3 regions derived from RNA transcripts. In the first-round RT-PCR of the TCR CDR3, the HTBI primer set was used. TCRdb re-called the multiplex PCR reads through MiXCR, storing one row per CDR3 protein. The sample holds over 400,000 distinct CDR3 sequences, approximately 23% seen once. Sequenced material: blood. These receptors were collected from a woman in her 70s with Graves' ophthalmopathy.

V usage is TRBV5-1 and J usage is TRBJ1-1, with TRBD1 matching 7 bases. This CDR3 has 11 residues. The germline gives CDR1 SGHRS, CDR2 YFSETQ. The junction had 3 bases not matched to a gene; V was cut back by 2 bases and J by 11 bases. The CDR3 DNA is TGCGCCAGCAGCTTCGGACAGGCCGCTTTCTTT. Translation: CASSFGQAAFF.

There are many counts of this clonotype. The chain recombines TRBV12-3 or TRBV12-4 with TRBJ2-3, with D perhaps TRBD2 (5 bases). The CDR3 consists of 13 residues. V was pared by 5 bases and J by 4 bases, with 10 bases between. The CDR3 here is CASSTSSPDTQYF. The DNA of the CDR3 is TGTGCCAGCAGTACTAGTAGCCCAGATACGCAGTATTTT.

This clonotype was detected many times. This chain uses TRBV7-2 with TRBJ2-5; TRBD2 matches at 12 bases. Trimming cost V 6 bases and J 2 bases; bases outside gene matches: 4. Germline CDR1 and CDR2: SGHTA and FQGNSA. The CDR3 has 15 amino acids. The CDR3 DNA follows: TGTGCCAGCAGACCGACTAGCGGGAGACAAGAGACCCAGTACTTC. Amino acid sequence: CASRPTSGRQETQYF.

This clonotype was observed a few times. The chain employs TRBV30 and TRBJ1-4, with D perhaps matching TRBD1 (6 bases). The CDR3 has 12 residues. V gave up 8 bases and J gave up 7 bases, with 14 bases separating them. CDR1 is GTSNPN and CDR2 is SVGIG in the germline V gene (reference sequence). As DNA, the CDR3 is TGTGCCCGGGGTGGGGGCGTTGAAAAACTGTTTTTT. Translating gives CARGGGVEKLFF.

This clonotype was picked up many times. The rearrangement joins TRBV11-2 to TRBJ2-5, with 8 bases aligning to TRBD2. This CDR3 region has 14 residues. Germline V gene data show CDR1 as SGHAT and CDR2 as FQNNGV. The J segment lost 2 bases and the V segment lost 3 bases, leaving 2 bases of the junction unmatched. CDR3 DNA: TGTGCCAGCAGCTTGACTAGCGTTCAAGAGACCCAGTACTTC. Its translation: CASSLTSVQETQYF. Together with reference TRBV11-2 and TRBJ2-5, the CDR3 gives the full variable domain: EAGVAQSPRYKIIEKRQSVAFWCNPISGHATLYWYQQILGQGPKLLIQFQNNGVVDDSQLPKDRFSAERLKGVDSTLKIQPAKLEDSAVYLCASSLTSVQETQYFGPGTRLLVL.

This clonotype was detected a few times. CDR3 sequence (DNA): TGTGCCAGCAGCTTTAGGGCAGGCCTTCGGTACGAGCAGTACTTC. Translated, it gives CASSFRAGLRYEQYF. This chain uses TRBV5-6 with TRBJ2-7; the D is unclear. The CDR3 has 15 residues. V lost 2 bases, J lost 4 bases, and 16 bases lay in between. Per the germline V gene, CDR1 is SGHDT and CDR2 is YYEEEE.

This clonotype was counted only a few times. The genes are TRBV7-9 and TRBJ1-1; D is unresolved. The CDR3 extends over 14 amino acids. CDR1 and CDR2 (germline): SEHNR, FQNEAQ (reference sequence). V shed 1 base and J shed 1 base, with 7 bases lying between them. The chain's CDR3 is CASSLDFTNTEAFF. The DNA of the CDR3 is TGTGCCAGCAGCTTAGATTTCACGAACACTGAAGCTTTCTTT.

This rearrangement joins TRBV11-2 to TRBJ1-2; D unresolved. This CDR3 region has 14 residues. The V end was cut by 2 bases, the J end by 8 bases, with 15 bases between. Germline CDR1 reads SGHAT; CDR2 reads FQNNGV. This chain's CDR3 is CASSLRGLAWGYTF. Written as DNA, the CDR3 is TGTGCCAGCAGCTTACGCGGGCTCGCGTGGGGCTACACCTTC.

V gene TRBV20-1 combines with J gene TRBJ2-3; 8 positions match TRBD2. Germline CDR1 is DFQATT and CDR2 is SNEGSKA (reference sequence). V dropped 0 bases and J dropped 4; count of bases not matched to a gene: 12. This CDR3 is 17 amino acids long. The CDR3 region is CSARDSFLAGLSDTQYF. The CDR3 DNA follows: TGCAGTGCTAGAGATTCCTTCCTAGCGGGCCTATCAGATACGCAGTATTTT.

This clonotype was picked up a small number of times. This rearrangement joins TRBV30 to TRBJ1-6; D remains ambiguous. The CDR3 is 14 amino acids. Trimming removed 5 bases from V and 8 bases from J, with 16 bases in between. Germline CDR1 reads GTSNPN; CDR2 reads SVGIG (reference sequence). The CDR3 DNA follows: TGTGCCTGGCATACCCGACGGGCTGATTCACCCCTCCACTTT. Translated, it gives CAWHTRRADSPLHF.

This clonotype showed up just a few times. The J gene is TRBJ2-1, the V gene TRBV7-8; 7 positions match TRBD2. Germline loops: CDR1 SGHVS, CDR2 FQNEAQ. Germline trimming cut 1 base from V and 0 bases from J; bases unmatched to any gene: 3. The CDR3 consists of 16 residues. This CDR3 is CASSLGGGPSYNEQFF. In DNA, the CDR3 is TGTGCCAGCAGCTTAGGGGGGGGACCCTCCTACAATGAGCAGTTCTTC.

This clonotype was seen ten or more times. V gene TRBV6-1 combines with J gene TRBJ1-2; the D gene is possibly TRBD1 (6 bases). V dropped 5 bases and J dropped 8 bases, with 12 bases sitting between them. Germline CDR1 MNHNS, CDR2 SASEGT. This CDR3 has 12 residues. CDR3 bases: TGTGCCAGCAGTCCCGGGGGCGGCGGCTACACCTTC. Translating gives CASSPGGGGYTF.

There are a few counts of this clonotype. This chain connects TRBV24-1 to TRBJ2-6; maybe TRBD1 (5 bases). The CDR3 runs to 15 residues. Per germline, CDR1 KGHDR and CDR2 SFDVKD. Trimming removed 3 bases at V and 0 bases at J, with 5 bases between. CDR3 in amino acids: CATSDRGSGANVLTF. The DNA of the CDR3 is TGTGCCACCAGTGATAGGGGCTCTGGGGCCAACGTCCTGACTTTC.

The V gene is TRBV9, the J gene TRBJ1-5; D call uncertain. The CDR3 is 13 residues long. V was trimmed by 1 base and J by 5 bases, leaving 7 bases between them. Germline values: CDR1 SGDLS, CDR2 YYNGEE. DNA for the CDR3: TGTGCCAGCAGCGTACAAGGTGATCAGCCCCAGCATTTT. Its protein product is CASSVQGDQPQHF.

The J gene is TRBJ2-1, the V gene TRBV20-1; 8 bases agree with TRBD2. V lost 1 base to trimming and J lost 5 bases; unmatched junction nucleotides: 4. Germline CDR1 is DFQATT and CDR2 is SNEGSKA (reference sequence). This CDR3 contains 14 residues. CDR3 bases: TGCAGTGCTAGAGTTACGGGGGGGAACAATGAGCAGTTCTTC. Encoded protein: CSARVTGGNNEQFF.

In its sample, this clonotype was seen once. Being one base from a much bigger clone, this may be a read error. The chain joins TRBV18 to TRBJ2-1; D may be TRBD2 (6 bases). This CDR3 region has 15 residues. Germline V gene lookup returns CDR1 KGHSH and CDR2 LQKENI. The CDR3, as DNA: TGTGCCAGCTCACCTATGCAGGGAGGCTACAATGTGCAGTTCTTC. Amino acid sequence: CASSPMQGGYNVQFF.

This clonotype was seen at least ten times. This chain uses TRBV20-1 with TRBJ1-5; D is unresolved. This CDR3 region has 14 residues. CDR1 is DFQATT and CDR2 is SNEGSKA in the germline V gene (reference sequence). With 3 bases removed from V and 4 bases from J, the gap between germline ends came to 13 bases. The chain's CDR3 is CSARMNRWNQPQHF. The CDR3 DNA reads TGCAGTGCTAGGATGAATCGTTGGAATCAGCCCCAGCATTTT.

V is TRBV6-2 or TRBV6-3 and J is TRBJ1-1; D not certain. Germline assignment: CDR1 MNHEY and CDR2 SVGEGT. Trimming pared 2 bases from V and 0 bases from J, leaving 10 bases between. This CDR3 spans 15 amino acids. CDR3 region: CASSYLGRVNTEAFF. The CDR3 DNA follows: TGTGCCAGCAGTTACCTGGGCAGAGTGAACACTGAAGCTTTCTTT.